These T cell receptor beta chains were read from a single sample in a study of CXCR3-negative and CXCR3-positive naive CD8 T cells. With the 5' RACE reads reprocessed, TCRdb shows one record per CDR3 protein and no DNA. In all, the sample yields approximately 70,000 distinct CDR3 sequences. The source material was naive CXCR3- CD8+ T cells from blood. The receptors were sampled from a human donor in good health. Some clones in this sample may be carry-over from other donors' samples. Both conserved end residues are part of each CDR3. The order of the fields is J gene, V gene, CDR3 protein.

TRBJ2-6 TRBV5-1 CASTFPGANVLTF
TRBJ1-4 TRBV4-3 CASSQGVINEKLFF
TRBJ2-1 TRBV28 CASRNYNEQFF
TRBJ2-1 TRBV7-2 CASSSQALLAAGAYNEQFF
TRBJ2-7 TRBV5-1 CASSLASLAGYEQYF
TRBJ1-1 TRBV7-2 CASTLPGLNTEAFF
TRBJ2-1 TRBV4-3 CTSSPYLAGKSYNEQFF
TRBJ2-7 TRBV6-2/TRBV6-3 CASSYEVLYEQYF
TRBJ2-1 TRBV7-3 CASSFGEDEQFF
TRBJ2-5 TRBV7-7 CASSLAGGLQETQYF
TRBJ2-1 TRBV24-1 CATSDPGTSGGASNEQFF
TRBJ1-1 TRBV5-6 CASSWAGGALAFF
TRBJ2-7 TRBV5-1 CASSLETGVGYEQYF
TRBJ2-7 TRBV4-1 CASSSSSTPGNEQYF
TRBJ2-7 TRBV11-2 CASSLRQNEQYF
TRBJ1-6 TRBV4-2 CASSQDPAGGSPLHF
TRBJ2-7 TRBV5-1 CASSLALGVSYEQYF
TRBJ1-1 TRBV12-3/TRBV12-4 CASSGGVNTEAFF
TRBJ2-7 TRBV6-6 CASSYRAYEQYF
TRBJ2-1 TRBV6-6 CASSYGDRGPNEQFF
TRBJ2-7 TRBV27 CASSFNSYEQYF
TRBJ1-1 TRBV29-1 CSVEEAGFSVTEAFF
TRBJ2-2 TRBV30 CAWSISGNTGELFF
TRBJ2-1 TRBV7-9 CASSPGTNEQFF
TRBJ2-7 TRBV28 CASTPLAQALSSYEQYF
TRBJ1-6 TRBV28 CAIRDGYNYNSPLHF
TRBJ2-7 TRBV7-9 CASSPPGTAYEQYF
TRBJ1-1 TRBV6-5 CASSKLHTGLNTEAFF
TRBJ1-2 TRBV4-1 CASSQEGGTNYGYTF
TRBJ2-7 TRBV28 CASSAALGTSPSYEQYF
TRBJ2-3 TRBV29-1 CSVDGTVTDTQYF
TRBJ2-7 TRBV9 CASSARGGSYEQYF
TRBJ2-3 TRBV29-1 CSVEGLTDTQYF
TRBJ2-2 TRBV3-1 CASSPRINTGELFF
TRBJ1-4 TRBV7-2 CASSLGQGAPEKLFF
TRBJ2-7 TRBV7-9 CASSLRLGQSYEQYF
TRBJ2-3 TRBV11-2 CASSFFRGDTQYF
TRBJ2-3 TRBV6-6 CASSYGLDTQYF
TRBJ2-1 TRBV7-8 CASSPTRGAYNEQFF
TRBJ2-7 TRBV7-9 CASSLGLGGRSYEQYF
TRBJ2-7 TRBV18 CASSTTGSPYEQYF
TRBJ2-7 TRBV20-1 CSARGLQGSYEQYF
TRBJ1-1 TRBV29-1 CSAGQLNTEAFF
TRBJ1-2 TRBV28 CASSLSWGQGYGYTF
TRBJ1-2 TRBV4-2 CASSQTLGRGPTGYTF
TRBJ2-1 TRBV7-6 CASSSGLAGGIEQFF
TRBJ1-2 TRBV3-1 CASSHGAVIHGYTF
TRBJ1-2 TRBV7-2 CASSLTQGVAYGYTF
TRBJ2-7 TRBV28 CASIGTSLEQYF
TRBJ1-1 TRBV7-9 CASSLATGARTEAFF
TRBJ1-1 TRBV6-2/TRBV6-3 CASSLLVDEAFF
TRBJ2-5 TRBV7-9 CASTVGGKETQYF
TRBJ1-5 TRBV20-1 CSARDGGLGQPQHF
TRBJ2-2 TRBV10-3 CAIRTSTGGKGTGELFF
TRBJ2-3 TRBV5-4 CASSPTGSTDTQYF